These T cell receptor beta chains were read from a single sample in a study of cytomegalovirus exposure and HLA in healthy donors. Measured with immunoSEQ multiplex PCR; TCRdb has only the in-frame clones, and not every one. Of fewer than 200,000 clones in the sample, approximately 76% were seen once. Input material: PBMCs. These TCRs come from a female donor in good health and CMV-seronegative. Each CDR3 is given with its conserved first and last residue. A D gene is named only where the DNA matches it firmly. Only some rows state a clone size, as once, few, many or a class for expanded clones.

>.|TRBD1|TRBV6-6|TRBJ1-2
TGTGCCAGCAGTTCCGGGACAGTCTCGTATGGCTACACCTTC
CASSSGTVSYGYTF
>.|.|TRBV5-1|TRBJ2-1
TGCGCCAGCAGCTTGTGGGGGCCAGGCAATGAGCAGTTCTTC
CASSLWGPGNEQFF
>.|TRBD1|TRBV29-1|TRBJ1-3
TGCAGCGTAGCTACAGGGGGTTACCCGCCCTTCTCTGGAAACACCATATATTTT
CSVATGGYPPFSGNTIYF
>.|TRBD1|TRBV19|TRBJ1-2
TGTGCCAGCCGGGACAGGGGGAATAACTATGGCTACACCTTC
CASRDRGNNYGYTF
>.|.|TRBV7-9|TRBJ2-1
TGTGCCAGCAGCTTGGGGAGCTCCTACAATGAGCAGTTCTTC
CASSLGSSYNEQFF
>.|TRBD1|TRBV14|TRBJ2-7
TGTGCCAGCACCGTTTCAGGGGGCTACGAGCAGTACTTC
CASTVSGGYEQYF
>.|.|TRBV5-1|TRBJ2-7
TGCGCCAGCAGCTTGGGGGAGTACGAGCAGTACTTC
CASSLGEYEQYF
>.|TRBD1|TRBV2|TRBJ2-7
TGTGCCAGCAAGGAACAGGGGGCGTCCTACGAGCAGTACTTC
CASKEQGASYEQYF
>.|TRBD2|TRBV6-5|TRBJ2-7
TGTGCCAGCAGTTACTGGCGGGGGGCCTACGAGCAGTACTTC
CASSYWRGAYEQYF
>.|.|TRBV4-1|TRBJ1-1
TGCGCCAGCAGCCTACACAGGGTGAAGAGAAACGAGAACACTGAAGCTTTCTTT
CASSLHRVKRNENTEAFF
>few|TRBD2|TRBV5-1|TRBJ2-7
TGCGCCAGCAGCTTGGAGTTAGCGGGAGTGGGAGAGCAGTACTTC
CASSLELAGVGEQYF
>.|TRBD2|TRBV5-4|TRBJ2-5
TGTGCCAGCAGCTTTAGCGGGTTACAAGAGACCCAGTACTTC
CASSFSGLQETQYF
>.|TRBD1|TRBV19|TRBJ1-2
TGTGCCAGTGTTCATCCGGGACAGGCGTATGGTGGCTACACCTTC
CASVHPGQAYGGYTF
>.|.|TRBV5-1|TRBJ1-6
TGCGCCAGCAGCTTCTTTGGGGCGAGAAATTCACCCCTCCACTTT
CASSFFGARNSPLHF
>.|.|TRBV18|TRBJ2-3
TGTGCCAGCTCTCTCTCCCTGACAAGCACAGATACGCAGTATTTT
CASSLSLTSTDTQYF
>.|.|TRBV5-1|TRBJ1-2
TGCGCCAGTACGACGGACTCCAACTATGGCTACACCTTC
CASTTDSNYGYTF
>.|TRBD1|TRBV6-5|TRBJ1-1
TGTGCCAGCAGTCCGGGACAGGAGAACACTGAAGCTTTCTTT
CASSPGQENTEAFF
>.|.|TRBV7-2|TRBJ1-5
TGTGCCAGCAGCTTAGACCGGAGCCAGCCCCAGCATTTT
CASSLDRSQPQHF
>.|.|TRBV6-5|TRBJ1-2
TGTGCCAGCAGTTACGGGGGGGCGCGAGGTGGCTACACCTTC
CASSYGGARGGYTF
>.|.|TRBV4-2|TRBJ1-4
TGTGCCAGCAGCCCCTCGGGGAGGGGAGAGGAAAAACTGTTTTTT
CASSPSGRGEEKLFF
>many|.|TRBV5-4|TRBJ1-1
TGTGCCAGCAGCGTGCAGATGAACACTGAAGCTTTCTTT
CASSVQMNTEAFF
>.|.|TRBV11-1|TRBJ1-3
TGTGCCAGCAGCTTACGACGAGGGGGAAACACCATATATTTT
CASSLRRGGNTIYF
>.|TRBD1|TRBV7-6|TRBJ2-1
TGTGCCAGCAGCATAGGGACAGGGGGCCTGTATGAGCAGTTCTTC
CASSIGTGGLYEQFF
>.|.|TRBV2|TRBJ2-7
TGTGCCAGCACCTCACAGGTTAGCTCCTACGAGCAGTACTTC
CASTSQVSSYEQYF
>.|TRBD2|TRBV7-2|TRBJ2-7
TGTGCCAGCAGCCCCCTAGCGGGGACCTACGAGCAGTACTTC
CASSPLAGTYEQYF
>.|TRBD1|TRBV27|TRBJ1-1
TGTGCCAGCAGGCAGGACAGGGGGTTCACTGAAGCTTTCTTT
CASRQDRGFTEAFF
>.|TRBD1|TRBV5-1|TRBJ2-7
TGCGCCAGCAGCTCCCAGGGGGAATCCTACGAGCAGTACTTC
CASSSQGESYEQYF
>.|TRBD2|TRBV5-1|TRBJ2-5
TGCGCCAGTTCCGCGGGGGTAGCAGAGACCCAGTACTTC
CASSAGVAETQYF
>.|TRBD1|TRBV7-9|TRBJ1-2
TGTGCCAGCAGCTTGACAGGGGCGAGAGGCGCGAGCGGCTACACCTTC
CASSLTGARGASGYTF
>.|.|TRBV5-1|TRBJ2-1
TGCGCCAGCAGCATCGACAGCAGCTCCTACAATGAGCAGTTCTTC
CASSIDSSSYNEQFF
>.|.|TRBV5-5|TRBJ2-7
TGTGCCAGCAGCTTGGAGGCGACTCTCTCCTACGAGCAGTACTTC
CASSLEATLSYEQYF
>.|TRBD1|TRBV7-8|TRBJ1-5
TGTGCCAGCAGCCCGGGACAGATCAATCAGCCCCAGCATTTT
CASSPGQINQPQHF
>.|TRBD1|TRBV19|TRBJ1-1
TGTGCCAGTAGGCAACATTCCGGGACAGGGGGCTTGACTGAAGCTTTCTTT
CASRQHSGTGGLTEAFF
>.|TRBD1|TRBV30|TRBJ2-3
TGTGCCTGCCATCGACAGGGGGCAAGCACAGATACGCAGTATTTT
CACHRQGASTDTQYF
>.|.|TRBV6-4|TRBJ1-6
TGTGCCAGCAGTTCTTCAACAGGGAACTCACCCCTCCACTTT
CASSSSTGNSPLHF